One T cell receptor beta chain is described in this entry. The data stem from a study of blood T cells in healthy people across ages. For the second PCR, which ran for 7 to 11 cycles, a sample-barcoded 5' primer and a J-beta primer mix were used. One entry per CDR3 protein results from TCRdb running MiXCR on the 5' RACE reads. This sample yields 980,000 or so distinct CDR3 sequences, of which 48% are seen a single time; roughly 13% belongs to the top ten. J lost 4 bases, V lost 2 bases, and 6 bases had no gene match. Germline V gene lookup returns CDR1 MNHNS and CDR2 SASEGT. The CDR3 runs to 15 residues.

The source of this sequence is a young man in good health. The V gene is TRBV6-1, the J gene TRBJ1-2; 8 bases match TRBD1. The sample consisted of blood. The CDR3 nucleotides are TGTGCCAGCAGTGAATTGGGACAGGTTATCTATGGCTACACCTTC. Its translation is CASSELGQVIYGYTF.